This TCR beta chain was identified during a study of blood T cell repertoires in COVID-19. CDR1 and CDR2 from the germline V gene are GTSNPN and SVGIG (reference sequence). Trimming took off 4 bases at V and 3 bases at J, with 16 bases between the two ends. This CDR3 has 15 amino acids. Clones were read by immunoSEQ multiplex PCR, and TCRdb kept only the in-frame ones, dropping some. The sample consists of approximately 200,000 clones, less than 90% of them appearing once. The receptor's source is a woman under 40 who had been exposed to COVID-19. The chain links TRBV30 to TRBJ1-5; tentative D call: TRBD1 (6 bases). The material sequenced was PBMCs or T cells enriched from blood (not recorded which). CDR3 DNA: TGTGCCTGGAAGGCCGCGGGGGCTTCCAATCAGCCCCAGCATTTT. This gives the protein CAWKAAGASNQPQHF.